The 16 T cell receptor beta chains listed next were all sequenced from one sample in a study of Tregs in tolerant kidney transplant recipients. Repertoires were generated with immunoSEQ multiplex PCR, while TCRdb's copy carries only in-frame clones and drops some. This repertoire shows under 95,000 clones, 91% found once; its top ten account for 0.34%. The sample consisted of Tregs from blood, taken before the transplant. The origin of the receptors is a human donor who received a combined kidney and bone marrow transplant.

The chain couples TRBV6-6 to TRBJ1-6; 7 bases fit TRBD1. CDR1 MNHNY and CDR2 SVGAGI come from the germline V gene (reference sequence). The CDR3 length is 14 residues. V shed 6 bases, J shed 5 bases, and the junction held 4 bases outside the gene matches. CDR3 loop: CASSFTGDNSPLHF. The CDR3 DNA is TGTGCCAGCAGCTTCACAGGGGATAATTCACCCCTCCACTTT.

This chain uses TRBV5-1 with TRBJ2-7, with 7 bases aligning to TRBD2. With V trimmed by 4 bases and J by 0 bases, 19 bases remained unmatched. This CDR3 contains 19 residues. The V gene's germline CDR1 is SGHRS and CDR2 YFSETQ. This CDR3 reads CASSASYGARAGASYEQYF. CDR3 sequence (DNA): TGCGCCAGCAGCGCCTCATATGGAGCCCGGGCGGGAGCCTCCTACGAGCAGTACTTC.

The J gene is TRBJ1-2, the V gene TRBV19, with a weak D call TRBD1 (5 bases). Germline CDR1 reads LNHDA; CDR2 reads SQIVND (reference sequence). The CDR3 spans 13 residues. Trimming left V 9 bases short and J 3 bases short, with 14 bases between. The CDR3 reads CASGTREYYGYTF. CDR3 nucleotides: TGTGCCAGCGGCACCAGGGAATACTATGGCTACACCTTC. Full variable domain (rest looked up from reference TRBV19 and TRBJ1-2): DGGITQSPKYLFRKEGQNVTLSCEQNLNHDAMYWYRQDPGQGLRLIYYSQIVNDFQKGDIAEGYSVSREKKESFPLTVTSAQKNPTAFYLCASGTREYYGYTFGSGTRLTVV.

This chain links TRBV6-5 with TRBJ2-7; the D gene is possibly TRBD2 (5 bases). Germline V lookup: CDR1 MNHEY, CDR2 SVGAGI. The CDR3 is made up of 16 amino acids. Trimming took off 2 bases at V and 1 base at J, with 15 bases between the two ends. The CDR3 DNA reads TGTGCCAGCAGTTACGGCTACGAGAGGGCGTCCTACGAGCAGTACTTC. This translates into CASSYGYERASYEQYF.

The chain couples TRBV21-1 to TRBJ1-4; the table assigns TRBD1, which was not confirmed against the DNA. TRBV21-1 is assigned pseudogene status. The CDR3 totals 15 residues. In DNA, the CDR3 is TGTGCCAGCAGCACCAACAGGGGACCTAATGAAAAACTGTTTTTT. It translates to CASSTNRGPNEKLFF.

This clone was observed once. The chain has TRBV9 and TRBJ2-5; D is tentatively TRBD1 or TRBD2 (5 bases each). This CDR3 is 14 amino acids long. Trimming left V 2 bases short and J 1 base short, with 9 bases between. The germline gives CDR1 SGDLS, CDR2 YYNGEE. CDR3 in amino acids: CASSVGTAQETQYF. CDR3 in DNA: TGTGCCAGCAGCGTCGGGACGGCCCAAGAGACCCAGTACTTC.

This clone showed up just a few times. The V call is TRBV28, the J call TRBJ1-1; TRBD1 matches at 8 bases. From germline, CDR1 is MDHEN and CDR2 SYDVKM. V was clipped by 6 bases and J by 4 bases; unmatched bases: 13. The CDR3 is made up of 16 amino acids. The CDR3 reads CASSLRQGRGSTEAFF. The CDR3 DNA reads TGTGCCAGCAGCCTCCGACAGGGGAGGGGGAGCACTGAAGCTTTCTTT.

The V gene is TRBV28, the J gene TRBJ2-3; D is perhaps TRBD2 (6 bases). V lost 6 bases and J lost 2, with 18 bases in between. The CDR3 length is 16 residues. Germline CDR1 and CDR2: MDHEN and SYDVKM. Here the CDR3 reads CASSPPRIAVTDTQYF. CDR3 DNA sequence: TGTGCCAGCAGCCCCCCACGGATAGCGGTCACAGATACGCAGTATTTT.

The J gene is TRBJ2-2, the V gene TRBV7-6, with 7 positions matching TRBD2. The CDR3 contains 17 residues. The germline V gene has CDR1 SGHVS and CDR2 FNYEAQ. The ends lost 4 bases at V and 1 base at J; junction bases unmatched: 9. CDR3 sequence: CASSSQGGQGNTGELFF. The CDR3 DNA follows: TGTGCCAGCAGCTCCCAGGGAGGGCAGGGGAACACCGGGGAGCTGTTTTTT.

The chain couples TRBV30 to TRBJ1-2; weak D call: TRBD1 (5 bases). Germline V lookup: CDR1 GTSNPN, CDR2 SVGIG (reference sequence). The CDR3 extends over 14 amino acids. The V end was cut by 3 bases, the J end by 6 bases, with 17 bases between. CDR3 residues: CAWRFLGARDGYTF. CDR3 bases: TGTGCCTGGAGATTTTTAGGGGCTCGGGATGGCTACACCTTC.

The chain couples TRBV7-9 to TRBJ2-2, with 12 bases matching TRBD2. This CDR3 is built from 16 residues. The germline gives CDR1 SEHNR, CDR2 FQNEAQ (reference sequence). J lost 4 bases, V lost 5 bases, and 5 bases had no gene match. CDR3 region: CASSPLAGGFTGELFF. The CDR3 nucleotides are TGTGCCAGCAGCCCCCTAGCGGGAGGGTTCACCGGGGAGCTGTTTTTT.

The rearrangement links TRBV5-1 to TRBJ1-1; D may be TRBD1 (5 bases). Trimming stripped 4 bases from V and 3 bases from J, with 13 bases between. The CDR3 covers 14 residues. Germline CDR1 is SGHRS and CDR2 is YFSETQ. The CDR3 DNA follows: TGCGCCAGCAGCCCCCGCGGGGGGTACACTGAAGCTTTCTTT. Translated: CASSPRGGYTEAFF.

The chain employs TRBV2 and TRBJ2-2, with unresolved D. With 7 bases removed from V and 1 base from J, the gap between germline ends came to 7 bases. Germline CDR1 and CDR2: SNHLY and FYNNEI. This CDR3 region has 13 residues. The CDR3 spells CASNSWNTGELFF. The DNA of the CDR3 is TGTGCCAGCAACTCATGGAACACCGGGGAGCTGTTTTTT.

The chain carries TRBV29-1 and TRBJ2-1; possibly TRBD1 for D (6 bases). Germline V gene data show CDR1 as SQVTM and CDR2 as ANQGSEA. The CDR3 extends over 14 amino acids. Trimming cost V 8 bases and J 2 bases, with 16 bases left between them. The CDR3 nucleotides are TGCAGCTCGAGGACAGTAGGCCCCTACAATGAGCAGTTCTTC. It translates to CSSRTVGPYNEQFF.

This clone was seen a handful of times. V gene TRBV5-6 combines with J gene TRBJ1-2, with D tentatively TRBD1 (6 bases). The V and J ends lost 1 base and 8 bases respectively, with 9 bases between them. Germline lookup yields CDR1 SGHDT and CDR2 YYEEEE. The CDR3 runs to 12 residues. The chain's CDR3 is CASSLWGQGYTF. The CDR3 DNA follows: TGTGCCAGCAGCTTGTGGGGGCAAGGCTACACCTTC.

This rearrangement joins TRBV27 to TRBJ2-7; TRBD2 matches 14 bases. Germline V CDR1 and CDR2: MNHEY, SMNVEV (reference sequence). J gave up 5 bases and V 5 bases, and 11 bases lay outside the gene matches. CDR3 length: 17 residues. The CDR3 DNA follows: TGTGCCAGCAGTCCCGGGGGACTAGCGGGAGAGTCCAACGAGCAGTACTTC. Translation: CASSPGGLAGESNEQYF.